This is a list of T cell receptor beta chains from one sample in a study of Graves' ophthalmopathy and Graves' hyperthyroidism. One entry per CDR3 protein results from TCRdb running MiXCR on the multiplex PCR reads. Of 150,000 to 200,000 distinct CDR3 sequences listed, around 39% were seen once; the top ten hold roughly 8.9%. Input material: peripheral blood. Every receptor here comes from a man younger than 40 with Graves' ophthalmopathy. Each CDR3 is given with its conserved first and last residue. Fields, in order: J gene, V gene, D gene, clone size, CDR3 protein, CDR3 DNA. The D gene is left open where the match is weak. Rows may omit the clone size; those that give it use once, few, many or a size class.

TRBJ2-5 TRBV28 TRBD2 - CASSSSSGRARWETQYF TGTGCCAGCAGTTCATCTAGCGGGAGGGCCAGGTGGGAGACCCAGTACTTC
TRBJ1-2 TRBV27 TRBD1 many CASSLSGQLYGYTF TGTGCCAGCAGTTTATCGGGACAGCTCTATGGCTACACCTTC
TRBJ2-7 TRBV7-2 - few CASSYPGLGPYEQYF TGTGCCAGCAGCTACCCGGGGCTCGGGCCCTACGAGCAGTACTTC
TRBJ2-5 TRBV20-1 TRBD2 many CSARVLAGKMTQYF TGCAGTGCTAGAGTTTTAGCGGGAAAGATGACCCAGTACTTC
TRBJ2-7 TRBV19 - - CASSTTGPPYEQYF TGTGCCAGTAGTACGACGGGACCTCCCTACGAGCAGTACTTC
TRBJ1-1 TRBV28 TRBD1 - CASKSDRATEAFF TGTGCCAGCAAATCGGACAGGGCCACTGAAGCTTTCTTT
TRBJ2-5 TRBV24-1 - - CATSDPRGRSSQETQYF TGTGCCACCAGTGACCCCCGTGGGCGATCAAGCCAAGAGACCCAGTACTTC
TRBJ2-5 TRBV7-2 TRBD1 - CASSPGTGRYF TGTGCCAGCAGCCCCGGGACAGGGAGGTACTTC
TRBJ1-2 TRBV20-1 - - CSASNLAADYGYTF TGCAGTGCTAGTAACCTGGCGGCTGACTATGGCTACACCTTC
TRBJ2-5 TRBV24-1 TRBD2 many CATSELAGANQETQYF TGTGCCACCAGTGAACTAGCGGGAGCCAACCAAGAGACCCAGTACTTC
TRBJ1-2 TRBV28 - many CASTLVGVYGYTF TGTGCCAGCACCCTGGTGGGGGTCTATGGCTACACCTTC
TRBJ2-7 TRBV6-5 - - CASSYSHLLRREQYF TGTGCCAGCAGTTATTCCCATCTCCTTCGACGGGAGCAGTACTTC
TRBJ1-5 TRBV2 - many CASSEDLDSNQPQHF TGTGCCAGCAGTGAGGATTTGGATAGCAATCAGCCCCAGCATTTT
TRBJ2-7 TRBV30 - many CAWIQGGPYEQYF TGTGCCTGGATTCAGGGGGGGCCCTACGAGCAGTACTTC
TRBJ2-5 TRBV7-2 TRBD2 many CASSPVAGEETQYF TGTGCCAGCAGCCCGGTCGCGGGAGAGGAGACCCAGTACTTC
TRBJ2-7 TRBV12-3/TRBV12-4 - many CASSLFIDHEQYF TGTGCCAGCAGTTTATTCATCGACCACGAGCAGTACTTC
TRBJ2-7 TRBV2 TRBD1 many CASSVGTVAYEQYF TGTGCCAGCAGTGTTGGGACAGTCGCCTACGAGCAGTACTTC
TRBJ2-7 TRBV7-2 - few CASSPPPGASYEQYF TGTGCCAGCAGCCCCCCCCCGGGGGCCTCCTACGAGCAGTACTTC
TRBJ1-2 TRBV19 - - CASSISVPGRGYTF TGTGCCAGTAGTATTTCCGTTCCAGGAAGGGGCTACACCTTC
TRBJ2-7 TRBV2 - - CASPTSSEQYF TGTGCCAGCCCGACTAGTTCCGAGCAGTACTTC
TRBJ1-1 TRBV6-5 - - CASSYSTASNTEAFF TGTGCCAGCAGTTACTCGACAGCCTCGAACACTGAAGCTTTCTTT
TRBJ2-2 TRBV28 - many CASTEWRDTGELFF TGTGCCAGCACCGAATGGAGGGACACCGGGGAGCTGTTTTTT
TRBJ2-7 TRBV10-3 - - CATWDNYEQYF TGTGCCACCTGGGACAACTACGAGCAGTACTTC
TRBJ2-2 TRBV6-9 TRBD2 - CASSYSGTSGCTGELFF TGTGCCAGCAGTTATTCGGGTACTAGCGGATGCACCGGGGAGCTGTTTTTT
TRBJ2-7 TRBV6-5 TRBD1 once CASSYGQGVTYEQYF TGTGCCAGCAGTTACGGGCAGGGGGTAACCTACGAGCAGTACTTC
TRBJ2-7 TRBV7-2 TRBD2 many CASSFGLAIPEQYF TGTGCCAGCAGCTTCGGACTAGCGATCCCCGAGCAGTACTTC
TRBJ1-6 TRBV28 TRBD1 - CASKMGQGNSPLHF TGTGCCAGCAAGATGGGACAGGGGAATTCACCCCTCCACTTT
TRBJ1-5 TRBV6-1 TRBD1 few CASSRTGGRQPQHF TGTGCCAGCAGCCGGACAGGGGGCCGGCAGCCCCAGCATTTT
TRBJ2-3 TRBV18 - many CASSELGATDTQYF TGTGCCAGCTCTGAACTAGGGGCCACAGATACGCAGTATTTT
TRBJ2-5 TRBV30 - many CAWSDRTWYQETQYF TGTGCCTGGAGTGACAGAACGTGGTACCAAGAGACCCAGTACTTC
TRBJ1-1 TRBV6-2/TRBV6-3 - many CASSYRRRPPEAFF TGTGCCAGCAGCTACCGTCGGCGGCCACCTGAAGCTTTCTTT
TRBJ2-7 TRBV7-2 TRBD2 - CASSPSSGREQYF TGTGCCAGCAGCCCTTCTAGCGGCCGCGAGCAGTACTTC
TRBJ2-7 TRBV30 TRBD1 many CAWSTGVGSYEQYF TGTGCCTGGAGTACAGGGGTTGGAAGCTACGAGCAGTACTTC
TRBJ2-4 TRBV11-2 - many CASSLDLRRGEYF TGTGCCAGCAGCTTAGATCTGAGGAGGGGGGAGTACTTC
TRBJ2-2 TRBV30 - - CAWTSYGELFF TGTGCCTGGACTAGTTACGGGGAGCTGTTTTTT
TRBJ1-1 TRBV7-3 - many CASNPNFHRQSHTVF TGTGCCAGCAACCCGAACTTTCACAGACAGTCTCACACCGTCTTT
TRBJ1-6 TRBV6-1 - many CASSEGPPGPNSPLHF TGTGCCAGCAGTGAAGGTCCGCCAGGGCCAAATTCACCCCTCCACTTT
TRBJ1-1 TRBV28 TRBD1 few CASSSGQDYTEAFF TGTGCCAGCAGTAGCGGACAGGACTACACTGAAGCTTTCTTT
TRBJ1-2 TRBV24-1 - many CATGLQGSNYGYTF TGTGCCACCGGCCTACAGGGTTCCAACTATGGCTACACCTTC
TRBJ2-7 TRBV2 TRBD2 many CASSPSGTTYEQYF TGTGCCAGCAGTCCTAGCGGAACAACCTACGAGCAGTACTTC
TRBJ1-5 TRBV6-5 - medium-sized CASSYGPYQPQHF TGTGCCAGCAGTTACGGGCCATACCAGCCCCAGCATTTT
TRBJ1-1 TRBV7-3 - many CASSLDPSSEAFF TGTGCCAGCAGCTTAGATCCTTCCTCTGAAGCTTTCTTT
TRBJ1-5 TRBV28 - once CASSPSPMGNQPQHF TGTGCCAGCAGTCCCTCCCCTATGGGCAATCAGCCCCAGCATTTT
TRBJ1-2 TRBV5-1 TRBD1 - CASSPSGTGYGYTF TGCGCCAGCAGCCCGTCTGGGACAGGCTATGGCTACACCTTC
TRBJ2-5 TRBV12-3/TRBV12-4 - - CASSADPYQETQYF TGTGCCAGCAGCGCCGACCCTTACCAAGAGACCCAGTACTTC
TRBJ2-7 TRBV12-3/TRBV12-4 - - CASTAGSDEQYF TGTGCCAGCACCGCCGGGAGTGACGAGCAGTACTTC
TRBJ2-2 TRBV12-3/TRBV12-4 - many CASSLRDTFTLNTGELFF TGTGCCAGCAGCCTCCGGGACACTTTTACACTGAACACCGGGGAGCTGTTTTTT
TRBJ1-1 TRBV5-1 TRBD1 - CASTGTGATEAFF TGCGCCAGCACCGGGACAGGGGCCACTGAAGCTTTCTTT
TRBJ1-1 TRBV6-1 - many CASSEALTRAFF TGTGCCAGCAGTGAAGCACTTACAAGAGCTTTCTTT